This T cell receptor (beta chain) is from a study of T cell changes during pregnancy in multiple sclerosis. Here immunoSEQ multiplex PCR was the method, and the copy in TCRdb shows in-frame clones only, minus some. The sample lists about 30,000 clones, around 90% occurring once. The germline V gene encodes CDR1 GTSNPN and CDR2 SVGIG (reference sequence). This CDR3 has 12 amino acids. Trimming pared 4 bases from V and 5 bases from J, leaving 11 bases between. This clone was seen a handful of times. V gene TRBV30 combines with J gene TRBJ1-1, with D possibly matching TRBD1 (5 bases). The sample in question was CD4+ T cells from peripheral blood mononuclear cells, obtained in the third trimester of pregnancy. This receptor was taken from a female donor in good health, enrolled as a control in a pregnancy study. The CDR3 region has the DNA TGTGCCTGGACGCGGGGGGGGACTGAAGCTTTCTTT. Protein sequence: CAWTRGGTEAFF.